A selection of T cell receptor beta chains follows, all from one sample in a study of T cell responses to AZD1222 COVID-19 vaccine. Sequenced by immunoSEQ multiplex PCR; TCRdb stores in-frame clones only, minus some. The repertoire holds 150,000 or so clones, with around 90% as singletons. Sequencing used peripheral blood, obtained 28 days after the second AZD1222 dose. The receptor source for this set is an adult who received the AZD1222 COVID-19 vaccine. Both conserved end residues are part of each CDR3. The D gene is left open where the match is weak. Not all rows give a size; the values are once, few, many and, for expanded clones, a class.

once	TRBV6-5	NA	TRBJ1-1	CASSYSVPVNTEAFF	TGTGCCAGCAGTTACTCGGTACCGGTGAACACTGAAGCTTTCTTT
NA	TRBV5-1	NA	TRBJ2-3	CASSLSPAGTDTQYF	TGCGCCAGCAGCTTGTCACCGGCGGGCACAGATACGCAGTATTTT
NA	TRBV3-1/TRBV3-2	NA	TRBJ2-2	CASSQGDLRTGELFF	TGTGCCAGCAGCCAAGGAGACCTGAGGACCGGGGAGCTGTTTTTT
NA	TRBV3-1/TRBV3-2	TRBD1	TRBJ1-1	CASSLRTGRGTEAFF	TGTGCCAGCAGCCTCCGGACAGGGAGGGGCACTGAAGCTTTCTTT
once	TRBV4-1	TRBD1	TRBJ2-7	CASSQAGQGSYEQYF	TGCGCCAGCAGCCAGGCCGGACAGGGATCCTACGAGCAGTACTTC
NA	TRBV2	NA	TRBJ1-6	CARGPPGRNSPLHF	TGTGCCAGGGGACCCCCGGGCCGCAATTCACCCCTCCACTTT
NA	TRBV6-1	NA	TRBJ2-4	CASSSKQGPKNIQYF	TGTGCCAGCAGCTCGAAGCAGGGTCCCAAAAACATTCAGTACTTC
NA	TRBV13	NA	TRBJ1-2	CASSFEGIYGYTF	TGTGCCAGCAGCTTTGAGGGTATCTATGGCTACACCTTC
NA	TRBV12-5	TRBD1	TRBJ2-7	CASGSDRAQYF	TGTGCTAGTGGTTCTGACAGGGCGCAGTACTTC
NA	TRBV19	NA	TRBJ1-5	CASSIGGDGNQPQHF	TGTGCCAGTAGTATAGGAGGGGATGGCAATCAGCCCCAGCATTTT
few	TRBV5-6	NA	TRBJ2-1	CASSLARLGGKFF	TGTGCCAGCAGCTTGGCGCGTCTAGGGGGGAAGTTCTTC
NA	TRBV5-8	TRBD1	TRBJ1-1	CASSRGAGGRINTEAFF	TGTGCCAGCAGCCGGGGGGCAGGGGGCAGGATTAACACTGAAGCTTTCTTT
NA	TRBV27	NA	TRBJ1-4	CASSLSGRGEKLFF	TGTGCCAGCAGTTTATCAGGGCGTGGGGAAAAACTGTTTTTT
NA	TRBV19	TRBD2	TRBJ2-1	CASGVSGRSNEQFF	TGTGCCAGTGGAGTTAGCGGGAGGTCGAATGAGCAGTTCTTC
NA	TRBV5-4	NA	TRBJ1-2	CASSLDPYVGYGYTF	TGTGCCAGCAGCTTGGACCCCTACGTAGGCTATGGCTACACCTTC
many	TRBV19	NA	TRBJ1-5	CASSNRGGNQPQHF	TGTGCCAGTAGTAACCGGGGGGGCAATCAGCCCCAGCATTTT
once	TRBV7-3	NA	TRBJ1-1	CASSSAGGTEAFF	TGTGCCAGCAGCTCCGCTGGCGGGACTGAAGCTTTCTTT
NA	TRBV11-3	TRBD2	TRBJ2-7	CASTLTLTSGYEQYF	TGTGCCAGCACCCTAACCTTGACTAGCGGCTACGAGCAGTACTTC
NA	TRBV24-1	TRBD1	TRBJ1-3	CATSEGTVSGNTIYF	TGTGCCACCAGTGAGGGGACAGTCTCTGGAAACACCATATATTTT
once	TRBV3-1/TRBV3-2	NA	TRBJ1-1	CASSLIGGLDTEAFF	TGTGCCAGCAGCCTAATTGGGGGCCTGGACACTGAAGCTTTCTTT
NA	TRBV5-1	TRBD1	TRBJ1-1	CASSLGHAGTDTEAFF	TGCGCCAGCAGCTTGGGTCACGCCGGGACAGACACTGAAGCTTTCTTT